The entry that follows covers one T cell receptor (beta chain) sequence. This CDR3 has 19 amino acids. The V gene end was trimmed by 4 bases and the J gene end by 6 bases; junction bases not matched to a gene: 19. Germline assignment: CDR1 MGHRA and CDR2 YSYEKL. The entry originates in a study of technical replicates of blood from several donors. Repertoires were generated with immunoSEQ multiplex PCR, while TCRdb's copy carries only in-frame clones and drops some. The sample records about 84,000 clones, almost 98% being singletons. This TCR was sampled from a human donor in good health. V is TRBV4-1 and J is TRBJ2-1; 9 bases are shared with TRBD2. The sample was T cells isolated from PBMCs. The CDR3 DNA reads as TGCGCCAGCAGCCCGAGGCCCCACGGGGCTAGCGGGATGGTCAATGAGCAGTTCTTC. Amino acids: CASSPRPHGASGMVNEQFF.